The clone carrying this TCR beta chain showed up just a few times. The data originate from a study of T cells in Graves' hyperthyroidism and ophthalmopathy. Turning to the study itself: Sampling of peripheral blood happened at initial diagnosis, prior to any treatment.

Orbital computed tomography and thyroid ultrasound, together with serum TRAb and thyroxine and clinical symptoms, were used for diagnoses. The CDR3 extends over 15 amino acids. V lost 7 bases and J 0 bases, leaving 13 bases between the germline ends. Germline CDR1 reads SNHLY; CDR2 reads FYNNEI. Regions amplified from RNA transcripts were the TCR beta CDR3 regions. Primed by the HTBI set, a first-round RT-PCR was run on the TCR CDR3. TCRdb recomputed calls from the multiplex PCR reads with MiXCR, one row per CDR3 protein. Here the sample spans 450,000 to 600,000 distinct CDR3 sequences, nearly 20% being singletons.

This clonotype originated in a middle-aged man with Graves' ophthalmopathy. The sample comprised blood. The chain carries TRBV2 and TRBJ1-3; D may be TRBD1 (5 bases). The CDR3 DNA is TGTGCCAGCAAGGCGGGGACTAACTCTGGAAACACCATATATTTT. Its translation: CASKAGTNSGNTIYF.